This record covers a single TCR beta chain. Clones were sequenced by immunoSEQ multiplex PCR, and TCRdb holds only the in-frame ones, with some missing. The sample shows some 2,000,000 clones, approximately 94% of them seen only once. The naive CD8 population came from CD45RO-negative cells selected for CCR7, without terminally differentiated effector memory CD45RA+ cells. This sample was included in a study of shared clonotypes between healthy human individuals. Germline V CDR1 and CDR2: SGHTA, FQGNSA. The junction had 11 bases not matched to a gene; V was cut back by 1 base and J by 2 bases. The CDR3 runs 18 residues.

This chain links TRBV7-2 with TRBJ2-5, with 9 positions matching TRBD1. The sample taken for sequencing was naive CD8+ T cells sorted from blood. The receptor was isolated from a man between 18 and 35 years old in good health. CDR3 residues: CASSLEDRDRVMQETQYF. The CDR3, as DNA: TGTGCCAGCAGCTTAGAGGATAGGGACAGGGTAATGCAAGAGACCCAGTACTTC.